This T cell receptor (beta chain) came from a study of cytomegalovirus exposure and HLA in healthy donors. Study-wide results and caveats: A later analysis linked a missense DCLRE1C variant to TCR beta V- and J-gene trimming. A few chains linked to CMV were shown in vitro to be specific for CMV antigens.

The germline V and J ends were trimmed by 4 bases and 6 bases, with 12 bases remaining between them. CDR1 is MDHEN and CDR2 is SYDVKM in the germline V gene. This CDR3 spans 14 amino acids. A note on this clone: What it recognizes is unknown.

13 Jbeta primers and 60 Vbeta primers were used for the PCR. Generated by immunoSEQ multiplex PCR, the TCRdb table keeps only in-frame clones and is missing some. Here the sample spans 100,000 to 150,000 clones, 70% to 85% being singletons. Sample: PBMCs. The chain employs TRBV28 and TRBJ2-2; D possibly corresponds to TRBD1 (6 bases). The origin of this receptor is a woman in her thirties or forties in good health and CMV-seropositive. The CDR3 loop is CASSSGARPGELFF. The CDR3 DNA follows: TGTGCCAGCAGTTCAGGGGCGAGACCCGGGGAGCTGTTTTTT.